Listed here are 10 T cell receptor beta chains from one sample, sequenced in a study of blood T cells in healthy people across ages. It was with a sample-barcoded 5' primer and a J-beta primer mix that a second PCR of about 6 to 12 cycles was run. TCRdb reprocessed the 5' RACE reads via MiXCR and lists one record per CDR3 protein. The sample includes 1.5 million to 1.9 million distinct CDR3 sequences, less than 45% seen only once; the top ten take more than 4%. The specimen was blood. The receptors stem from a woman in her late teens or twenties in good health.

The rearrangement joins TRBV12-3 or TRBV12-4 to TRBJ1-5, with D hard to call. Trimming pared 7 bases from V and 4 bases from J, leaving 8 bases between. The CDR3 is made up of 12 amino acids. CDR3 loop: CASKIENQPQHF. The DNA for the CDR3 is TGTGCCAGCAAGATAGAGAATCAGCCCCAGCATTTT.

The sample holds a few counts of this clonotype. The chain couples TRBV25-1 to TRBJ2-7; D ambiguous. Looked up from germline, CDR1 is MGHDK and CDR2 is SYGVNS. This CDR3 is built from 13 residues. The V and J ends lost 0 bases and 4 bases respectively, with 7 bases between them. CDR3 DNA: TGTGCCAGCAGTGAATACGACGGGTACGAGCAGTACTTC. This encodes CASSEYDGYEQYF.

The CDR3 DNA follows: TGTGCCAGCAGCCGCGCCGGGGAACCGGCTAACTATGGCTACACCTTC. This codes for CASSRAGEPANYGYTF. This chain links TRBV7-2 with TRBJ1-2; D gene uncertain. Germline lookup yields CDR1 SGHTA and CDR2 FQGNSA. Trimming shortened V by 5 bases and J by 0 bases, and 16 bases separated the two germline ends. The CDR3 is 16 amino acids.

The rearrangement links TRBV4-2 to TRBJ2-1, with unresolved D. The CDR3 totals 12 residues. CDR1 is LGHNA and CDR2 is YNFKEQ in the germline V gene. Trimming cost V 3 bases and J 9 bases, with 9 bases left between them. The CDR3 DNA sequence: TGTGCCAGCAGCCAGGTCTACGGTGAGCAGTTCTTC. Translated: CASSQVYGEQFF.

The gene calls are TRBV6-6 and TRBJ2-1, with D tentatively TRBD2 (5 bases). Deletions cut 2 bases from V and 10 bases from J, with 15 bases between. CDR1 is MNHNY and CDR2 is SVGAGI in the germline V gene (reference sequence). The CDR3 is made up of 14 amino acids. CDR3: CASSYTVEGLEQFF. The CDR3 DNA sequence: TGTGCCAGCAGTTACACGGTGGAAGGACTCGAGCAGTTCTTC.

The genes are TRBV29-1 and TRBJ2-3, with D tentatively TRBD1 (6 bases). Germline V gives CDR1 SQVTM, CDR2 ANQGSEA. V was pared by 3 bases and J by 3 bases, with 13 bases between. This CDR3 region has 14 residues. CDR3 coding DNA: TGCAGCGTTGACCTAGAACAGGGAACAGATACGCAGTATTTT. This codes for CSVDLEQGTDTQYF.

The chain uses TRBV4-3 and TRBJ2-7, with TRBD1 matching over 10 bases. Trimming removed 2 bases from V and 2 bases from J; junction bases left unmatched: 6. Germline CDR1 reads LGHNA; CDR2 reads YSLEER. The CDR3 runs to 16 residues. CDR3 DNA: TGCGCCAGCAGCCAAAGGGGACAGGGGCACCCCTACGAGCAGTACTTC. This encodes CASSQRGQGHPYEQYF.

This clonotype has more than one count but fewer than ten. The CDR3 reads CASSPSRGPEKLFF. For the CDR3, the DNA is TGTGCCAGCTCACCAAGTCGGGGGCCTGAAAAACTGTTTTTT. The chain combines TRBV18 with TRBJ1-4; TRBD1 might be the D (6 bases). This CDR3 comprises 14 residues. V lost 2 bases and J 7 bases, leaving 11 bases between the germline ends. The germline CDR1 and CDR2 sequences are KGHSH and LQKENI.

CDR3 coding DNA: TGTGCCAGCAGAAAGACAGGGGGCAACACCGGGGAGCTGTTTTTT. It yields the protein CASRKTGGNTGELFF. The chain links TRBV2 to TRBJ2-2; 10 bases are shared with TRBD1. J gave up 2 bases and V 6 bases, and 3 bases lay outside the gene matches. This CDR3 contains 15 residues. Germline V gene sequence: CDR1 SNHLY, CDR2 FYNNEI.

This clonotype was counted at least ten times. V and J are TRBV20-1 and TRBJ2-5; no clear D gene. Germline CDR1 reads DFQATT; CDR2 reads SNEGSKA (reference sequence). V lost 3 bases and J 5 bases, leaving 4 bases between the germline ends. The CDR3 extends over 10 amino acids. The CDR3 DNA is TGCAGTGCTAGTGGGGAGACCCAGTACTTC. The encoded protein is CSASGETQYF.